This T cell receptor beta chain is from a study of response to subunit inactivated influenza vaccine. Points on this clonotype: Its target is unknown.

The CDR3 spans 11 residues. Overall study results and limits: There was a suggestion from the authors that each seasonal influenza vaccination recruits few new T cells.

Each CDR3 protein gets one entry after TCRdb re-called the RT-PCR reads with MiXCR. The repertoire holds roughly 650,000 distinct CDR3 sequences, with 15% to 18% as singletons. The source material was PBMCs from blood, sampled roughly 13 days after vaccination. This TCR derives from a man aged 45-65 years who received an inactivated influenza vaccine. This chain connects TRBV21-1 to TRBJ2-1; TRBD1, the D gene given by the table, was not confirmed from the DNA. TRBV21-1 is termed a pseudogene. Here the CDR3 DNA reads TGTGCCAGCAGCACTCAGGGGGAGCAGTTCTTC. Its translation: CASSTQGEQFF.